The 4 T cell receptor beta chains reported below all come from one sample, sequenced in a study. In TCRdb, the RT-PCR reads were re-called with MiXCR into one record per CDR3 protein. The sample lists more than 600,000 distinct CDR3 sequences, around 14% occurring once. The material sequenced was memory CD4+ T cells from blood. Receptor source: a female donor in good health, serving as a healthy control.

This clonotype occurred many times. This chain's CDR3 is CASSLGFGGNEQFF. CDR3 sequence (DNA): TGTGCCAGCAGTTTAGGTTTTGGGGGCAATGAGCAGTTCTTC. The chain links TRBV12-3 or TRBV12-4 to TRBJ2-1; D is possibly TRBD1 or TRBD2 (5 bases each). CDR3 size: 14 residues. V lost 1 base, J lost 6 bases, and 10 bases lay in between.

This clonotype occurred a few times. The CDR3 protein is CASTRQAADEKLFF. As DNA, the CDR3 is TGTGCCAGCACCAGACAGGCCGCGGATGAAAAACTGTTTTTT. The chain has TRBV18 and TRBJ1-4; tentatively, D is TRBD1 (6 bases). The CDR3 is 14 amino acids. Trimming took 8 bases from V and 6 from J, leaving 16 bases between them. CDR1 and CDR2 (germline): KGHSH, LQKENI.

This clonotype was counted a few times. This chain joins TRBV7-2 and TRBJ2-1, with 7 bases fitting TRBD2. Trimming removed 4 bases from V and 5 bases from J; junction bases left unmatched: 8. Germline V lookup: CDR1 SGHTA, CDR2 FQGNSA. This CDR3 contains 15 residues. The CDR3, as DNA: TGTGCCAGCAGCTCCCCTGCGGGAGTTAACAATGAGCAGTTCTTC. As protein: CASSSPAGVNNEQFF.

This chain joins TRBV27 and TRBJ2-3, with TRBD2 matching 9 bases. V lost 3 bases and J lost 6; bases outside the gene matches: 4. The CDR3 extends over 14 amino acids. The germline gives CDR1 MNHEY, CDR2 SMNVEV (reference sequence). The CDR3 nucleotides are TGTGCCAGCAGTTTGAGCGGGAGGAGGGATACGCAGTATTTT. It is translated as CASSLSGRRDTQYF.